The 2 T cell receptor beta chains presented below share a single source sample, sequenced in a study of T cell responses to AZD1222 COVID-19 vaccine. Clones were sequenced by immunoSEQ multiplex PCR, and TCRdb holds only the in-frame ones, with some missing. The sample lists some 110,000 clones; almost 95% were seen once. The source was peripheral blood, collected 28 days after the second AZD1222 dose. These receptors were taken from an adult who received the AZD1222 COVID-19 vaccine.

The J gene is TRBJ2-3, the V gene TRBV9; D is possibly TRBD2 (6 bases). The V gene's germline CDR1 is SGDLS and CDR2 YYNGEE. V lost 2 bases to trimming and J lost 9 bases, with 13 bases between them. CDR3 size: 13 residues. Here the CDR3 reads CASSVNERATQYF. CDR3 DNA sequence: TGTGCCAGCAGCGTGAACGAGCGGGCAACGCAGTATTTT.

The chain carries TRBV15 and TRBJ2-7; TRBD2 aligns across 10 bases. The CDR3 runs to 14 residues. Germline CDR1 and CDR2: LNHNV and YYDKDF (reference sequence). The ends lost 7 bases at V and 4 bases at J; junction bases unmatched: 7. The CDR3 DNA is TGTGCCACCACCTCTAGCGGGAGCCTATACGAGCAGTACTTC. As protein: CATTSSGSLYEQYF.